The clone carrying this T cell receptor beta chain was detected many times. Germline CDR1 SNHLY, CDR2 FYNNEI. J lost 5 bases, V lost 1 base, and 11 bases had no gene match. The CDR3 spans 17 residues. This sample was taken from a study of shared clonotypes between healthy human individuals. Sorted-subset replicate PCRs used about 190 ng of genomic DNA. This amount corresponded to some 32,000 T cell genomes. The repertoire was sequenced with immunoSEQ multiplex PCR; TCRdb's copy has only in-frame clones and lacks some. The repertoire holds over 95,000 clones, with about 71% as singletons. J is TRBJ2-5 and V is TRBV2; 9 positions match TRBD1. The sequence was obtained from a woman under 40 in good health. Sequencing input: memory CD8+ T cells sorted from blood. Subset denoted: CD45RO+ cells pooled with CCR7-negative TemRA cells. In DNA, the CDR3 is TGTGCCAGCAGTGAAGAACAGGGGGCCGAGGTTGGGGAGACCCAGTACTTC. Its translation is CASSEEQGAEVGETQYF.